These T cell receptor beta chains were read from a single sample in a study of blood T cell repertoires in COVID-19. Assay used: immunoSEQ multiplex PCR; TCRdb lists only in-frame clones, some missing. Among about 200,000 clones listed, about 86% were seen once. Sequenced: PBMCs or T cells enriched from blood (not recorded which). These receptors originate from a woman in her thirties or forties with acute COVID-19. The conserved cysteine and the conserved F or W are not part of the CDR3 here. Clone size is not always given. Where it is, it says once, few, many or a class for expanded clones.

V	length	J	size	CDR3
TRBV18	12	TRBJ2-1	.	ASRLAGGRNEQF
TRBV7-9	11	TRBJ2-4	.	ASSLGPEAGEY
TRBV27	13	TRBJ2-1	few	ASRTSGASYNEQF
TRBV28	13	TRBJ2-4	.	ASSLVGSVRNIQY
TRBV7-2	14	TRBJ2-1	.	ASSLAGVSSYNEQF
TRBV28	12	TRBJ2-4	.	ASSSGTEVRNQY
TRBV19	10	TRBJ2-2	.	ASPANTGELF
TRBV20-1	7	TRBJ2-1	.	SVADEQF
TRBV30	11	TRBJ2-5	.	AWSHRAPETQY
TRBV24-1	12	TRBJ2-1	.	ATSVGTGGAEQF
TRBV4-1	12	TRBJ2-7	few	ASSLTTSGYEQY
TRBV20-1	11	TRBJ2-3	.	SASTSGTDTQY
TRBV7-2	12	TRBJ2-7	.	ASSLDGLFYEQY
TRBV11-3	14	TRBJ2-1	few	ASSRSGSGTYNEQF
TRBV6-5	12	TRBJ1-6	once	ASRTDSYNSPLH
TRBV5-6	14	TRBJ2-1	.	ASSLRGLAPNNEQF
TRBV7-9	17	TRBJ1-4	.	ASSSTIGQGGATNEKLF
TRBV7-9	12	TRBJ2-2	.	AMDRGLKGGELF
TRBV6-5	13	TRBJ2-5	.	ASSYPTGQITTQY
TRBV19	15	TRBJ2-1	.	ASSFRAGRSSYNEQF
TRBV19	14	TRBJ1-5	.	ASSAEEISGSGYQH
TRBV7-6	12	TRBJ2-1	few	ASSLMLSSNEQF
TRBV10-2	12	TRBJ1-1	.	ASSESGQNTEAF